Following are 21 T cell receptor beta chains from one sample sequenced in a study of cytomegalovirus exposure and HLA in healthy donors. PCR amplification relied on 60 Vbeta primers (plus 13 Jbeta primers). Method: immunoSEQ multiplex PCR; TCRdb's copy keeps in-frame clones and lacks some. The data contain about 270,000 clones, around two thirds of them singletons. The sequencing sample was made of PBMCs. These receptors all stem from a female donor in good health and CMV-seronegative.

The chain links TRBV28 to TRBJ2-4; 8 bases fit TRBD2. This CDR3 is built from 15 residues. V was pared by 2 bases and J by 5 bases, with 5 bases of the junction left unmatched. Per the germline V gene, CDR1 is MDHEN and CDR2 is SYDVKM. The CDR3 here is CASSLSGSGENIQYF. CDR3 DNA sequence: TGTGCCAGCAGTTTAAGTGGTAGCGGGGAAAACATTCAGTACTTC.

V and J are TRBV21-1 and TRBJ2-3; TRBD2, the table's D call, lacks a check against the DNA. TRBV21-1 is noted as a pseudogene. The CDR3 has 18 residues. The CDR3 DNA is TGTGCCAGCAGCAAGAAAGACGTAGCGCGCTATGGCACAGATACGCAGTATTTT. Amino acid sequence: CASSKKDVARYGTDTQYF.

The J gene is TRBJ1-1, the V gene TRBV5-1; D may be TRBD1 (6 bases). Germline loops: CDR1 SGHRS, CDR2 YFSETQ. The CDR3 loop spans 16 amino acids. Trimming cost V 3 bases and J 4 bases, with 19 bases left between them. CDR3 loop: CASSWGHSTGGTEAFF. The CDR3 DNA reads as TGCGCCAGCAGCTGGGGACACTCGACGGGAGGCACTGAAGCTTTCTTT.

This sequence joins TRBV11-2 and TRBJ2-2; TRBD2 matches at 8 bases. The CDR3 covers 15 residues. Germline V CDR1 and CDR2: SGHAT, FQNNGV. Trimming cost V 4 bases and J 4 bases; bases outside gene matches: 5. DNA of the CDR3: TGTGCCAGCAGCTCGGGACTAGTGGGCACCGGGGAGCTGTTTTTT. Translated: CASSSGLVGTGELFF.

The rearrangement links TRBV19 to TRBJ1-2, with TRBD1 matching over 7 bases. The length of the CDR3 is 14 residues. V lost 3 bases, J lost 4 bases, and 5 bases stayed unmatched. Germline V gene lookup returns CDR1 LNHDA and CDR2 SQIVND (reference sequence). CDR3 coding DNA: TGTGCCAGTAGTATGGGGCAGGGGGGCTATGGCTACACCTTC. It is translated as CASSMGQGGYGYTF.

The rearrangement links TRBV6-1 to TRBJ2-5; the D is unclear. CDR3 size: 13 residues. Germline CDR1 and CDR2: MNHNS and SASEGT. With 4 bases removed from V and 4 bases from J, the gap between germline ends came to 10 bases. CDR3 protein: CASSVGVRETQYF. Written as DNA, the CDR3 is TGTGCCAGCAGTGTAGGAGTAAGAGAGACCCAGTACTTC.

The V call is TRBV30, the J call TRBJ1-2, with 9 bases matching TRBD1. V gave up 3 bases and J gave up 7 bases; unmatched junction bases: 9. This CDR3 has 14 amino acids. Germline CDR1 is GTSNPN and CDR2 is SVGIG (reference sequence). The CDR3 loop is CAWRRTGEGGGYTF. CDR3 DNA sequence: TGTGCCTGGAGGAGGACAGGGGAGGGTGGTGGCTACACCTTC. Full variable domain (rest looked up from reference TRBV30 and TRBJ1-2): SQTIHQWPATLVQPVGSPLSLECTVEGTSNPNLYWYRQAAGRGLQLLFYSVGIGQISSEVPQNLSASRPQDRQFILSSKKLLLSDSGFYLCAWRRTGEGGGYTFGSGTRLTVV.

This clone was seen a handful of times. The rearrangement links TRBV5-1 to TRBJ1-2, with 10 nucleotides matching TRBD1. Germline loops: CDR1 SGHRS, CDR2 YFSETQ. The CDR3 is 15 residues long. With V trimmed by 3 bases and J by 3 bases, 5 bases remained unmatched. The CDR3: CASSSGQGLHYGYTF. CDR3 DNA sequence: TGCGCCAGCAGCTCGGGACAGGGGCTCCACTATGGCTACACCTTC.

This chain links TRBV2 with TRBJ2-1; 7 bases line up with TRBD1. The CDR3 is 15 amino acids. CDR1 is SNHLY, CDR2 FYNNEI, per germline. V trimming: 6 bases; J trimming: 0 bases; junction bases outside the gene matches: 5. The DNA for the CDR3 is TGTGCCAGCAGGGAGACAGGGAGCTCCTACAATGAGCAGTTCTTC. Translation gives CASRETGSSYNEQFF.

This clone has more than one count but fewer than ten. This sequence joins TRBV19 and TRBJ1-1, with a possible D match to TRBD1 (5 bases). Germline CDR1 LNHDA, CDR2 SQIVND (reference sequence). V lost 4 bases and J 0 bases, leaving 21 bases between the germline ends. This CDR3 is 18 amino acids long. The CDR3 nucleotides read TGTGCCAGTAGTAAGGATTATTGGAGGGAGGACATGAACACTGAAGCTTTCTTT. Its translation is CASSKDYWREDMNTEAFF.

This chain joins TRBV2 and TRBJ1-6, with D tentatively TRBD1 (6 bases). The CDR3 spans 17 residues. Looked up from germline, CDR1 is SNHLY and CDR2 is FYNNEI. Trimming took off 7 bases at V and 7 bases at J, with 23 bases between the two ends. In DNA, the CDR3 is TGTGCCAGCACCCTACAACAGGGTCTAACCGCGAATTCACCCCTCCACTTT. This sequence encodes CASTLQQGLTANSPLHF.

The chain couples TRBV23-1 to TRBJ2-1, with D possibly matching TRBD2 (6 bases). TRBV23-1 is an open reading frame whose function is uncertain. This CDR3 has 14 residues. V lost 6 bases to trimming and J lost 4 bases, with 13 bases between them. The CDR3 sequence: CASRIGGGYNEQFF. The CDR3 DNA is TGCGCCAGCAGAATAGGTGGAGGGTACAATGAGCAGTTCTTC.

This chain links TRBV27 with TRBJ2-1; TRBD1 matches at 8 bases. The J segment lost 3 bases and the V segment lost 0 bases, leaving 7 bases of the junction unmatched. There are 17 residues in the CDR3. Germline V CDR1 and CDR2: MNHEY, SMNVEV (reference sequence). CDR3 bases: TGTGCCAGCAGTTTATCGGTCGTGGACAGGGTCTACAATGAGCAGTTCTTC. This sequence encodes CASSLSVVDRVYNEQFF.

The chain links TRBV25-1 to TRBJ1-1; 8 bases line up with TRBD1. Germline trimming cut 6 bases from V and 10 bases from J; bases unmatched to any gene: 16. This CDR3 has 15 residues. Germline assignment: CDR1 MGHDK and CDR2 SYGVNS. Here the CDR3 DNA reads TGTGCCAGCAGGCCCGACAGGGGAGGTTGGTACGGAGCTTTCTTT. This gives the protein CASRPDRGGWYGAFF.

This clone came up a few times. This chain connects TRBV11-2 to TRBJ1-2; no definite D call. The V gene lost 5 bases and the J gene lost 1 base, with 8 bases spanning the gap. Germline V CDR1 and CDR2: SGHAT, FQNNGV. This CDR3 region has 13 residues. CDR3 in DNA: TGTGCCAGCAGCCCCGGAGTTAACTATGGCTACACCTTC. Translated, it gives CASSPGVNYGYTF.

The chain recombines TRBV18 with TRBJ2-7; 9 nucleotides match TRBD1. From germline, CDR1 is KGHSH and CDR2 LQKENI. The CDR3 runs 14 residues. V was pared by 1 base and J by 6 bases, with 4 bases of the junction left unmatched. CDR3 in DNA: TGTGCCAGCTCACCACAGGACAGGGGAGGCGAGCAGTACTTC. Protein sequence: CASSPQDRGGEQYF.

J is TRBJ2-1 and V is TRBV6-5; D is perhaps TRBD2 (7 bases). Trimming shortened V by 2 bases and J by 6 bases, and 14 bases separated the two germline ends. CDR3 length: 15 residues. In germline, CDR1 is MNHEY, CDR2 SVGAGI. This chain's CDR3 is CASSYGGGGPNEQFF. DNA for the CDR3: TGTGCCAGCAGTTACGGGGGAGGGGGGCCCAATGAGCAGTTCTTC.

The gene calls are TRBV27 and TRBJ1-2; D is unresolved. CDR1 and CDR2 from the germline V gene are MNHEY and SMNVEV (reference sequence). This CDR3 comprises 12 residues. V gave up 2 bases and J gave up 5 bases, with 6 bases separating them. In DNA, the CDR3 is TGTGCCAGCAGTTTAGCCCTATATGGCTACACCTTC. This sequence encodes CASSLALYGYTF.

V and J are TRBV5-1 and TRBJ2-7, with 10 bases matching TRBD2. CDR1 is SGHRS, CDR2 YFSETQ, per germline. The CDR3 is made up of 17 amino acids. Losses at the gene ends were 0 bases for V and 4 bases for J; bases not matched to a gene: 10. This CDR3 reads CASSLGFLAGAEYEQYF. In DNA form, the CDR3 reads TGCGCCAGCAGCTTGGGTTTCCTAGCGGGAGCCGAATACGAGCAGTACTTC.

The V gene is TRBV30, the J gene TRBJ2-3; 9 bases map to TRBD2. V was pared by 4 bases and J by 2 bases, with 10 bases of the junction left unmatched. CDR1 and CDR2 (germline): GTSNPN, SVGIG (reference sequence). CDR3 size: 16 residues. CDR3 bases: TGTGCCTGGACCGGAAGGGCGGGAGGGTACACAGATACGCAGTATTTT. Translating it yields CAWTGRAGGYTDTQYF.

V usage is TRBV5-6 and J usage is TRBJ2-3, with 10 bases aligning to TRBD2. The junction had 5 bases not matched to a gene; V was cut back by 2 bases and J by 2 bases. The CDR3 length is 16 residues. Looked up from germline, CDR1 is SGHDT and CDR2 is YYEEEE. CDR3 sequence (DNA): TGTGCCAGCAGCTTCAGGACTAGCGGAAACACAGATACGCAGTATTTT. As protein: CASSFRTSGNTDTQYF. Variable domain in full (rest from reference TRBV5-6 and TRBJ2-3): DAGVTQSPTHLIKTRGQQVTLRCSPKSGHDTVSWYQQALGQGPQFIFQYYEEEERQRGNFPDRFSGHQFPNYSSELNVNALLLGDSALYLCASSFRTSGNTDTQYFGPGTRLTVL.